The next 7 T cell receptor beta chains were all read from a single sample in a study of blood T cell repertoires in COVID-19. The protocol was immunoSEQ multiplex PCR, while the TCRdb copy is restricted to in-frame clones and leaves out a portion. The sample has approximately 210,000 clones; 94% are singletons. Sequencing was performed on peripheral blood. Receptors originate from a man in his thirties or forties with COVID-19, enrolled during active disease.

The chain carries TRBV19 and TRBJ1-5; D gene unclear. Germline values: CDR1 LNHDA, CDR2 SQIVND (reference sequence). This CDR3 is 13 amino acids long. The V end was cut by 1 base, the J end by 3 bases, with 4 bases between. The CDR3 is CASSIVNNQPQHF. As DNA, the CDR3 is TGTGCCAGTAGTATAGTAAACAATCAGCCCCAGCATTTT.

The gene calls are TRBV10-3 and TRBJ2-2, with 7 bases fitting TRBD1. The germline CDR1 and CDR2 sequences are ENHRY and SYGVKD. This CDR3 is built from 16 residues. J gave up 0 bases and V 4 bases, and 5 bases lay outside the gene matches. CDR3 residues: CAISGWTGTNTGELFF. CDR3 coding DNA: TGTGCCATCAGTGGGTGGACAGGAACGAACACCGGGGAGCTGTTTTTT.

The chain carries TRBV10-1 and TRBJ2-5; 9 bases line up with TRBD2. Looked up from germline, CDR1 is WNHNN and CDR2 is SYGVQD (reference sequence). CDR3 length: 16 amino acids. Trimming took 3 bases from V and 4 from J; bases not matched to a gene: 9. CDR3 sequence reads: CASSEGKSGGTETQYF. Here the CDR3 DNA reads TGCGCCAGCAGTGAAGGCAAAAGCGGGGGGACAGAGACCCAGTACTTC.

This chain links TRBV4-2 with TRBJ2-7; D possibly corresponds to TRBD1 (6 bases). V gave up 4 bases and J gave up 2 bases, with 12 bases separating them. Per germline, CDR1 LGHNA and CDR2 YNFKEQ. The CDR3 contains 14 residues. Here the CDR3 reads CASSLGQDTYEQYF. The CDR3, as DNA: TGTGCCAGCAGCCTGGGACAAGATACCTACGAGCAGTACTTC.

J is TRBJ1-1 and V is TRBV7-2, with unresolved D. V dropped 1 base and J dropped 1 base, with 19 bases sitting between them. CDR1 SGHTA and CDR2 FQGNSA come from the germline V gene. The length of the CDR3 is 18 residues. CDR3 bases: TGTGCCAGCAGCTTAGACGAACGGACTTCTCCTAAGAACACTGAAGCTTTCTTT. Translated, it gives CASSLDERTSPKNTEAFF.

The gene calls are TRBV5-4 and TRBJ2-3; TRBD2 agrees at 8 bases. CDR3 length: 16 residues. With V trimmed by 4 bases and J by 3 bases, 10 bases remained unmatched. Germline assignment: CDR1 SGHNT and CDR2 YYREEE (reference sequence). The CDR3 DNA follows: TGTGCCAGCAGCGGGACGGGACTAGGTGGGACAGATACGCAGTATTTT. Residues: CASSGTGLGGTDTQYF.

With regard to this clone: This CDR3 is also generated by other DNA sequences in the sample. This chain joins TRBV20-1 and TRBJ2-5; D is ambiguous. The CDR3 covers 11 residues. Germline lookup yields CDR1 DFQATT and CDR2 SNEGSKA (reference sequence). Trimming took off 2 bases at V and 2 bases at J, with 3 bases between the two ends. CDR3 in DNA: TGCAGTGCTAGACCTCAAGAGACCCAGTACTTC. Protein product: CSARPQETQYF.